This T cell receptor (beta chain) comes out of a study of cytomegalovirus exposure and HLA in healthy donors. PCR used 60 Vbeta primers and 13 Jbeta primers. Profiling relied on immunoSEQ multiplex PCR, and the TCRdb table lists in-frame clones only, not all of them. The sample lists approximately 150,000 clones, 80% occurring once. The junction had 11 bases not matched to a gene; V was cut back by 2 bases and J by 1 base. The CDR3 extends over 18 amino acids. Per germline, CDR1 LNHDA and CDR2 SQIVND (reference sequence). J is TRBJ1-5 and V is TRBV19; 7 bases are a match to TRBD1. This receptor was identified in a man aged 18 to 35 in good health and CMV-seropositive. The sequenced material came from PBMCs. CDR3 sequence reads: CASSISPTGRLSNQPQHF. CDR3 nucleotide sequence: TGTGCCAGTAGTATATCTCCGACAGGGCGTTTGAGCAATCAGCCCCAGCATTTT.